This entry features one TCR beta chain sequence. This entry belongs to a study of cytomegalovirus exposure and HLA in healthy donors. The study ran its PCR with 60 Vbeta and 13 Jbeta primers. This table comes from immunoSEQ multiplex PCR, and its TCRdb copy is limited to in-frame clones, with some not included. The repertoire holds under 150,000 clones, with roughly 84% as singletons. The CDR3 length is 18 residues. Trimming took 0 bases from V and 4 from J; bases not matched to a gene: 9. The germline V gene has CDR1 SGHNT and CDR2 YENEEA. The receptor was derived from a boy aged 2-15 years in good health and CMV-seronegative. V usage is TRBV11-3 and J usage is TRBJ2-1, with TRBD1 matching over 10 bases. The sequencing input was PBMCs. In DNA form, the CDR3 reads TGTGCCAGCAGCTTAGATGCCGGGGGGACAGGGGTTTACAATGAGCAGTTCTTC. This codes for CASSLDAGGTGVYNEQFF.